This T cell receptor beta chain comes out of a study of blood T cell repertoires in COVID-19. About the study: The study drew acute and convalescent COVID-19 samples from the United States, Italy and Spain. From T cells, B-cell-depleted T cells, or PBMCs came the material, which was cDNA or gDNA.

Per the authors' pipeline: Reference gene primer amplification gave nucleated cell count estimates. The protocol was immunoSEQ multiplex PCR, while the TCRdb copy is restricted to in-frame clones and leaves out a portion. V and J calls and clone size come straight from that table; D and trimming were deduced from the DNA. The repertoire holds just over 650,000 clones, with approximately 90% as singletons. This CDR3 is built from 15 residues. CDR1 and CDR2 (germline): LGHNA, YSLEER. With 3 bases removed from V and 0 bases from J, the gap between germline ends came to 12 bases. The sequence was obtained from a woman aged 18-35 years with acute or convalescent COVID-19. The chain links TRBV4-3 to TRBJ2-7; D unclear. The specimen was peripheral blood. Here the CDR3 DNA reads TGCGCCAGCAGCCATTCTCACGATAGCTCCTACGAGCAGTACTTC. It specifies CASSHSHDSSYEQYF.